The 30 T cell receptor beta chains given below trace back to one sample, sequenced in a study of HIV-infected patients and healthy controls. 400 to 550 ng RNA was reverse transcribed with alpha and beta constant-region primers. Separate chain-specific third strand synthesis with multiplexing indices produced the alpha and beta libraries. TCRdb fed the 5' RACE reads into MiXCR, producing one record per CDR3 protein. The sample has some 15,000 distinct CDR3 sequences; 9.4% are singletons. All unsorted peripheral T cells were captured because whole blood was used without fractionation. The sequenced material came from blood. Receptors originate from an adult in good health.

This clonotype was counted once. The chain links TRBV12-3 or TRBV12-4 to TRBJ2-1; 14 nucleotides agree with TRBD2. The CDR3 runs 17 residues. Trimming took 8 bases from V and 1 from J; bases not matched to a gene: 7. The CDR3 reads CASGRTSGRTSYNEQFF. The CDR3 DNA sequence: TGTGCCAGCGGGCGGACTAGCGGGAGGACGTCCTACAATGAGCAGTTCTTC.

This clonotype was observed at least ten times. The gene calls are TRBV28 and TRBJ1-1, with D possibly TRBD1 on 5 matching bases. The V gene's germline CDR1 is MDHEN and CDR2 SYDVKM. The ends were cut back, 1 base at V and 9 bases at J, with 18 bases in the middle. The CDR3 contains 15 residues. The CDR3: CASSLLADEKGKAFF. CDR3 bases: TGTGCCAGCAGTTTATTAGCCGACGAGAAGGGGAAAGCTTTCTTT.

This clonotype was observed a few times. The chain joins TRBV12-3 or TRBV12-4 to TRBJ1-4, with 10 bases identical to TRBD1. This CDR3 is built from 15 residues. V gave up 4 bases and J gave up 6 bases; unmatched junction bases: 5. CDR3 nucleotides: TGTGCCAGCAGTTCCAGGACAGGGGGATATGAAAAACTGTTTTTT. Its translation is CASSSRTGGYEKLFF.

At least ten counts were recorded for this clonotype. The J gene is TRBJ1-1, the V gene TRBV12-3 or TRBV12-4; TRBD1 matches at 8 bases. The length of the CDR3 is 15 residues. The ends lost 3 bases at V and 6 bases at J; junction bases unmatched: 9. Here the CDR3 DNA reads TGTGCCAGCAGTTTGGGCCCGGGACAGGCATCTGAAGCTTTCTTT. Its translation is CASSLGPGQASEAFF.

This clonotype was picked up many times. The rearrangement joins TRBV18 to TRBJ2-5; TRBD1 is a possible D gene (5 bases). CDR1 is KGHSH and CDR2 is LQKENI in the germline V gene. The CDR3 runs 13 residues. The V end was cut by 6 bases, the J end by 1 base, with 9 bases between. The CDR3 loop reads CASSRDLQETQYF. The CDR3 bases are TGTGCCAGCTCCAGGGATCTCCAAGAGACCCAGTACTTC.

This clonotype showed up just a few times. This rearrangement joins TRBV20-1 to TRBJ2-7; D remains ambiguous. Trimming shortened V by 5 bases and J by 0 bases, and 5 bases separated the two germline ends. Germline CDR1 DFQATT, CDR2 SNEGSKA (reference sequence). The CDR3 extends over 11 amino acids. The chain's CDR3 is CSASNSYEQYV. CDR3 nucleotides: TGCAGTGCTTCGAACTCCTACGAGCAGTACGTC.

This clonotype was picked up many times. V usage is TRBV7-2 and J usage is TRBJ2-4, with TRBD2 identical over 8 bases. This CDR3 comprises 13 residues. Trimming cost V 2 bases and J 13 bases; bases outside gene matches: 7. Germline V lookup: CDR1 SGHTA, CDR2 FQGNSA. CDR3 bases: TGTGCCAGCAGCTTATTGCTCGGCGGGGGGCAGTACTTC. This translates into CASSLLLGGGQYF.

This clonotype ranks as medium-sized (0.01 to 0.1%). CDR3 nucleotide sequence: TGTGCCAGCAAATGGTTCAGGACAACCAACACTGAAGCTTTCTTT. This sequence encodes CASKWFRTTNTEAFF. The rearrangement uses TRBV6-2 or TRBV6-3 and TRBJ1-1; the D gene is possibly TRBD1 (5 bases). The V gene lost 7 bases and the J gene lost 2 bases, with 17 bases spanning the gap. This CDR3 is 15 amino acids long. Germline-derived CDR1 and CDR2 are MNHEY and SVGEGT.

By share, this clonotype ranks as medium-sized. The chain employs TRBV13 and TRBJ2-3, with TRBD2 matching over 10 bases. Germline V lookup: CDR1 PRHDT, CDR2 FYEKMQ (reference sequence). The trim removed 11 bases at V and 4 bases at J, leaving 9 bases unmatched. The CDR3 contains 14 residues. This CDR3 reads CALRAGGPSDTQYF. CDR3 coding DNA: TGTGCCCTACGAGCGGGAGGGCCCTCAGATACGCAGTATTTT.

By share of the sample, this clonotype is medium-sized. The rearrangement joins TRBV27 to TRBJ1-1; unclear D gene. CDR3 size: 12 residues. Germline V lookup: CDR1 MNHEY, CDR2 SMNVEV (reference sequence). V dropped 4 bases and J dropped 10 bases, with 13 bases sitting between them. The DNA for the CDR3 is TGTGCCAGCAGTTCCTCCGGGGATGTAGCTTTCTTT. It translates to CASSSSGDVAFF.

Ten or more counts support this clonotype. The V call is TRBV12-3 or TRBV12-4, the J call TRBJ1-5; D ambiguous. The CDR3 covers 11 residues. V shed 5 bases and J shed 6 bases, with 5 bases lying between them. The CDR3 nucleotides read TGTGCCAGCAGTAGTGGTCAGCCCCAGCATTTT. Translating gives CASSSGQPQHF.

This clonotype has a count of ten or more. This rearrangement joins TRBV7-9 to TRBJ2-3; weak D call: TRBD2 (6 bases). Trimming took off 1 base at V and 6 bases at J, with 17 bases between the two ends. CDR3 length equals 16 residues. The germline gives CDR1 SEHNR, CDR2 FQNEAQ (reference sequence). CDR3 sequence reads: CASSLVSGRTHDTQYF. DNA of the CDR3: TGTGCCAGCAGCTTAGTTAGCGGAAGAACACATGATACGCAGTATTTT.

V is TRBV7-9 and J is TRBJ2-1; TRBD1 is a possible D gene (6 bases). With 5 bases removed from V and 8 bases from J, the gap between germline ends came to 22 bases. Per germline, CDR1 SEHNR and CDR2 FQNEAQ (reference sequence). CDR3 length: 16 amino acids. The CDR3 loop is CASSQYNREPVDEQFF. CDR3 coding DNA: TGTGCCAGCAGCCAATACAACAGGGAGCCAGTCGATGAGCAGTTCTTC. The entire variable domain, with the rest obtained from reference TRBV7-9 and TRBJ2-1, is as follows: DTGVSQNPRHKITKRGQNVTFRCDPISEHNRLYWYRQTLGQGPEFLTYFQNEAQLEKSRLLSDRFSAERPKGSFSTLEIQRTEQGDSAMYLCASSQYNREPVDEQFFGPGTRLTVL.

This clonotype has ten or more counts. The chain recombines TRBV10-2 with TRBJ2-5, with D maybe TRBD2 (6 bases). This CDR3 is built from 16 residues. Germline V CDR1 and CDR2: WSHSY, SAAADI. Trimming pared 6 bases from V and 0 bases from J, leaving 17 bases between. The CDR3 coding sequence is TGCGCCAGCAGCCTTGCCTTAGGAGGGAACCAAGAGACCCAGTACTTC. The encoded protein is CASSLALGGNQETQYF.

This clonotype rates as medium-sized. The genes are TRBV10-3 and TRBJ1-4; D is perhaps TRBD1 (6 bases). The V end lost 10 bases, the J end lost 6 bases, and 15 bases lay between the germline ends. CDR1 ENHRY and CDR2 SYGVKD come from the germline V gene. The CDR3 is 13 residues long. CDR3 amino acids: CATHGGWDEKLFF. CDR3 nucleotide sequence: TGTGCCACCCACGGGGGCTGGGATGAAAAACTGTTTTTT.

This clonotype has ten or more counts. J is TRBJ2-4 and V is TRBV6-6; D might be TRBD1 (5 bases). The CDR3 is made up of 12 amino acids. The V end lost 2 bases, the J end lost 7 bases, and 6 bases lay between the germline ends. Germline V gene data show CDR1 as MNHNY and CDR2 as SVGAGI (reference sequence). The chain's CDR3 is CASSYDSNIQYF. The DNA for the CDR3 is TGTGCCAGCAGTTACGACAGTAACATTCAGTACTTC.

The DNA of the CDR3 is TGTGCCAGCAGTTCCCCTGGACTAGCGGGAGGAGATACGCAGTATTTT. It specifies CASSSPGLAGGDTQYF. This chain links TRBV12-3 or TRBV12-4 with TRBJ2-3, with 14 bases identical to TRBD2. CDR3 length: 16 residues. V lost 4 bases to trimming and J lost 5 bases; unmatched junction nucleotides: 5.

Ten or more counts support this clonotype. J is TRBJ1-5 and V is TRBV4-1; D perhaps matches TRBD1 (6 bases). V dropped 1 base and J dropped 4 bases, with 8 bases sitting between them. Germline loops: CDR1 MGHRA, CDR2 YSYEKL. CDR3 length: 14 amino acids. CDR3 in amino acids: CASSQVRGNQPQHF. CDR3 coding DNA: TGCGCCAGCAGCCAAGTCAGGGGTAATCAGCCCCAGCATTTT.

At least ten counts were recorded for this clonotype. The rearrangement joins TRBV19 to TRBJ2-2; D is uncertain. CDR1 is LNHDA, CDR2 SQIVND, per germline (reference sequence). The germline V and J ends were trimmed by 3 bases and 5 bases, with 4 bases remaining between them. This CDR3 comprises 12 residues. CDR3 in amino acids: CASSIGTGELFF. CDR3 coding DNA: TGTGCCAGTAGTATTGGGACCGGGGAGCTGTTTTTT.

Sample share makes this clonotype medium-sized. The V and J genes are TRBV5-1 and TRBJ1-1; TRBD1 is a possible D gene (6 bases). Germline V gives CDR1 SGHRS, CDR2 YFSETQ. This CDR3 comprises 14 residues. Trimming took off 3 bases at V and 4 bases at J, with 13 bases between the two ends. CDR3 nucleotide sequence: TGCGCCAGCAGCTGGGGGGCCGACGGCACTGAAGCTTTCTTT. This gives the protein CASSWGADGTEAFF.

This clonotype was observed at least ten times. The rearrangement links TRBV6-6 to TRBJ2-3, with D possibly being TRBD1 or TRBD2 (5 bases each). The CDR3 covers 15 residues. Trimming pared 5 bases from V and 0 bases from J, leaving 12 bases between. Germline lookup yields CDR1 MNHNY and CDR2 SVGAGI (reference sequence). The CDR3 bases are TGTGCCAGCAGTGGGACCGAATCTAGCACAGATACGCAGTATTTT. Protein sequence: CASSGTESSTDTQYF.

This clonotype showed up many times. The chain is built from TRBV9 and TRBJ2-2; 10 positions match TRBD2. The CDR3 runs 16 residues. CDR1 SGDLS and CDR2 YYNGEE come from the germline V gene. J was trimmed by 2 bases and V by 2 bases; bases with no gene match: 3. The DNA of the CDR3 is TGTGCCAGCAGCGTTCTAGCGGGAGATAACACCGGGGAGCTGTTTTTT. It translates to CASSVLAGDNTGELFF.

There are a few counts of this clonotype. CDR3 sequence: CSVAGTSGKEIYNEQFF. In DNA, the CDR3 is TGCAGCGTTGCCGGGACTAGCGGAAAAGAAATCTACAATGAGCAGTTCTTC. The chain has TRBV29-1 and TRBJ2-1, with 11 positions matching TRBD2. Trimming took 4 bases from V and 3 from J; bases not matched to a gene: 11. This CDR3 comprises 17 residues. Germline V gene lookup returns CDR1 SQVTM and CDR2 ANQGSEA.

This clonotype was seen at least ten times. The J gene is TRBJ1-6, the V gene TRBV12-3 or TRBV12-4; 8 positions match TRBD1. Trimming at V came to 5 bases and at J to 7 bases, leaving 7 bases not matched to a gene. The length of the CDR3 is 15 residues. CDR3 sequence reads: CASSLSRTGNSPLHF. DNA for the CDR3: TGTGCCAGCAGTCTATCACGGACAGGGAATTCACCCCTCCACTTT.

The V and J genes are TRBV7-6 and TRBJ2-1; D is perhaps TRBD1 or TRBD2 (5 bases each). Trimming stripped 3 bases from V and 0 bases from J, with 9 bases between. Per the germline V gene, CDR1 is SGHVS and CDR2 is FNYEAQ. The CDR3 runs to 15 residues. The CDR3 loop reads CASSLWGSSYNEQFF. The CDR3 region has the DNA TGTGCCAGCAGCTTGTGGGGGAGCTCCTACAATGAGCAGTTCTTC. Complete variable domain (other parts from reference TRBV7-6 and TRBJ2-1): GAGVSQSPRYKVTKRGQDVALRCDPISGHVSLYWYRQALGQGPEFLTYFNYEAQQDKSGLPNDRFSAERPEGSISTLTIQRTEQRDSAMYRCASSLWGSSYNEQFFGPGTRLTVL.

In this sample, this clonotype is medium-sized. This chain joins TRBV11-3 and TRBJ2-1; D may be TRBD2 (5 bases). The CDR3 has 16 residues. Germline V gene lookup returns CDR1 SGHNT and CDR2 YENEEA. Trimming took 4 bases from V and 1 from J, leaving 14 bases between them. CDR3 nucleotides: TGTGCCAGCAGCTCTCGGGTAAGCGGATCCTACAATGAGCAGTTCTTC. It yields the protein CASSSRVSGSYNEQFF.

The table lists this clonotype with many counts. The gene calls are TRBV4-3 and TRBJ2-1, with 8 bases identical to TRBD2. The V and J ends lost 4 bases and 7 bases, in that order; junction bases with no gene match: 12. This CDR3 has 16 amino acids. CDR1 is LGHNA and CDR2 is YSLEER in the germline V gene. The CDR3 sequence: CASSPDRGGSYNEQFF. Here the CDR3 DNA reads TGCGCCAGCAGCCCGGACCGGGGGGGATCGTATAATGAGCAGTTCTTC.

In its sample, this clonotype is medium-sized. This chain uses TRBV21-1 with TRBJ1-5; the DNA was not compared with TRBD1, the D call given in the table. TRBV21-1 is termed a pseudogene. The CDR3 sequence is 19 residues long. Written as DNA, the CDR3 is TGTGCCAGCAGCACGAAAGGGGGCCCGAGTGGGTATAGCAATCAGCCCCAGCATTTT. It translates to CASSTKGGPSGYSNQPQHF.

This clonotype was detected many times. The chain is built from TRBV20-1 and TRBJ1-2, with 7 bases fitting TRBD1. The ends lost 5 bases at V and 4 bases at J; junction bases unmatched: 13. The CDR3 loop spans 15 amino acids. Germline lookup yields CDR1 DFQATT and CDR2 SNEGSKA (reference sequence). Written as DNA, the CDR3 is TGCAGTGCTGGGGACAGTTCAAGCCCATTCTATGGCTACACCTTC. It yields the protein CSAGDSSSPFYGYTF.

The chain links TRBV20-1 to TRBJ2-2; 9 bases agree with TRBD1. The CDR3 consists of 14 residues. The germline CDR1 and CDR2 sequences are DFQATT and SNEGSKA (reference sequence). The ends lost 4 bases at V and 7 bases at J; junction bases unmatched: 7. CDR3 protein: CSANRGRESGELFF. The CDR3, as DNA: TGCAGTGCTAACAGGGGGCGGGAGAGCGGGGAGCTGTTTTTT.